Each of the 13 T cell receptor beta chains below was sequenced from the same sample in a study of beta chain features in type 1 diabetes. Expressed TCRB transcripts were sequenced because the isolated RNA had all been reverse transcribed beforehand. The data were produced by immunoSEQ multiplex PCR, yet TCRdb's version contains in-frame clones alone and is incomplete. Altogether 600,000 to 650,000 clones are present, roughly 15% being singletons, with the ten largest covering approximately 0.087%. Sequences were obtained from naive CD4+ T cells from blood. These receptors were collected from a young man in good health.

This clone appeared a few times. The sample contains more than one DNA sequence encoding this CDR3. The chain couples TRBV5-1 to TRBJ2-7, with D hard to call. Germline CDR1 and CDR2: SGHRS and YFSETQ. V was shortened by 1 base and J by 3 bases, with 5 bases between the two germline ends. The CDR3 spans 12 residues. In DNA form, the CDR3 reads TGCGCCAGCAGCTTGAACAGCTACGAGCAGTACTTC. This translates into CASSLNSYEQYF.

The chain couples TRBV5-4 to TRBJ1-1; 7 bases agree with TRBD1. V shed 5 bases, J shed 4 bases, and the junction held 17 bases outside the gene matches. There are 17 residues in the CDR3. Germline V lookup: CDR1 SGHNT, CDR2 YYREEE (reference sequence). The CDR3 loop is CASRPDRARIGGTEAFF. The CDR3 coding sequence is TGTGCCAGCAGGCCCGACAGGGCCCGAATTGGGGGCACTGAAGCTTTCTTT.

The chain is built from TRBV6-5 and TRBJ1-3, with no clear D. Trimming removed 4 bases at V and 0 bases at J, with 13 bases between. Per the germline V gene, CDR1 is MNHEY and CDR2 is SVGAGI. The CDR3 is made up of 16 amino acids. DNA for the CDR3: TGTGCCAGCAGTTCTGTCAAACCGAGCTCTGGAAACACCATATATTTT. Protein: CASSSVKPSSGNTIYF.

J is TRBJ2-2 and V is TRBV7-9; TRBD1 or TRBD2 may be the D gene (5 bases each). The CDR3 has 16 residues. Looked up from germline, CDR1 is SEHNR and CDR2 is FQNEAQ (reference sequence). The ends were cut back, 5 bases at V and 5 bases at J, with 18 bases in the middle. The CDR3 sequence: CASSTLGTDKTGELFF. The CDR3 DNA reads TGTGCCAGCAGCACACTCGGGACCGACAAAACCGGGGAGCTGTTTTTT.

A remark on this clone: Other nucleotide sequences in the sample specify the same CDR3. The V call is TRBV7-9, the J call TRBJ2-7; D is unresolved. V lost 6 bases and J lost 4, with 7 bases in between. The CDR3 consists of 11 residues. Germline V lookup: CDR1 SEHNR, CDR2 FQNEAQ (reference sequence). The CDR3 DNA sequence: TGTGCCAGCAGTTTTTCATACGAGCAGTACTTC. This translates into CASSFSYEQYF.

This clone came up a few times. The chain combines TRBV6-5 with TRBJ2-7; D is perhaps TRBD1 or TRBD2 (6 bases each). This CDR3 is built from 13 residues. Germline CDR1 MNHEY, CDR2 SVGAGI. Trimming stripped 6 bases from V and 7 bases from J, with 16 bases between. The CDR3 DNA follows: TGTGCCAGCAGGGAGGGGGGCACCTTGGAGCAGTACTTC. It yields the protein CASREGGTLEQYF.

The V and J genes are TRBV29-1 and TRBJ2-3; D is unresolved. This CDR3 has 12 amino acids. Germline V gene data show CDR1 as SQVTM and CDR2 as ANQGSEA. Trimming stripped 0 bases from V and 0 bases from J, with 1 base between. CDR3: CSVEDSTDTQYF. The DNA for the CDR3 is TGCAGCGTTGAAGATAGCACAGATACGCAGTATTTT.

This chain links TRBV9 with TRBJ1-2, with 7 bases fitting TRBD1. The CDR3 spans 14 residues. The germline gives CDR1 SGDLS, CDR2 YYNGEE. Losses at the gene ends were 3 bases for V and 4 bases for J; bases not matched to a gene: 6. As DNA, the CDR3 is TGTGCCAGCAGCGCTTACAGGGGCACCTATGGCTACACCTTC. Its protein product is CASSAYRGTYGYTF.

This chain uses TRBV9 with TRBJ2-2, with 10 bases that match TRBD1. The CDR3 consists of 15 residues. V was clipped by 4 bases and J by 6 bases; unmatched bases: 6. From germline, CDR1 is SGDLS and CDR2 YYNGEE. CDR3 DNA: TGTGCCAGCAGCCCATTGGGGACAGGGGCCGGGGAGCTGTTTTTT. It translates to CASSPLGTGAGELFF.

This clone has a handful of counts. The rearrangement uses TRBV4-2 and TRBJ2-1; 7 bases map to TRBD1. The trim removed 2 bases at V and 2 bases at J, leaving 6 bases unmatched. Per the germline V gene, CDR1 is LGHNA and CDR2 is YNFKEQ. This CDR3 contains 16 residues. DNA for the CDR3: TGTGCCAGCAGCCAAACCGGGACAGCGACCTACAATGAGCAGTTCTTC. Translation: CASSQTGTATYNEQFF.

The J gene is TRBJ2-7, the V gene TRBV10-3; D remains unclear. The CDR3 has 12 amino acids. CDR1 and CDR2 from the germline V gene are ENHRY and SYGVKD. The germline V and J ends were trimmed by 4 bases and 12 bases, with 16 bases remaining between them. The CDR3 sequence: CAISGPASPRYF. CDR3 DNA sequence: TGTGCCATCAGTGGCCCGGCAAGCCCCAGGTACTTC.

The CDR3 spells CASSPRGQANTEAFF. CDR3 in DNA: TGTGCCAGCAGCCCGAGGGGACAGGCGAACACTGAAGCTTTCTTT. The V call is TRBV9, the J call TRBJ1-1, with 8 bases identical to TRBD1. The CDR3 is made up of 15 amino acids. V was pared by 4 bases and J by 1 base, with 6 bases of the junction left unmatched. In germline, CDR1 is SGDLS, CDR2 YYNGEE.

Notes on this clone: Different DNA sequences within this sample yield the same CDR3. The chain is built from TRBV5-1 and TRBJ2-5, with TRBD2 identical over 15 bases. The V segment lost 4 bases and the J segment 1 base; nucleotides outside the gene matches: 2. The CDR3 is made up of 16 amino acids. Germline V gives CDR1 SGHRS, CDR2 YFSETQ. This CDR3 is CASSPGLAGGQETQYF. Here the CDR3 DNA reads TGCGCCAGCAGCCCGGGACTAGCGGGGGGCCAAGAGACCCAGTACTTC.